These T cell receptor beta chains were read from a single sample in a study of shared clonotypes between healthy human individuals. Libraries were prepared by immunoSEQ multiplex PCR; TCRdb keeps only in-frame clonotypes and omits some of them. This table has 2 million to 3 million clones, roughly 92% appearing once. The sequenced material came from naive CD4+ T cells sorted from blood. The receptors shown here come from a man between 18 and 29 years old in good health. CDR3s include the opening cysteine and the closing phenylalanine or tryptophan. A D gene is named only where the DNA matches it firmly. Expanded clones get a size class; other rows say once, few or many, or leave the size out.

abundance: -; j_gene: TRBJ2-5; v_gene: TRBV25-1; d_gene: TRBD1; CDR3nt: TGTGCCAGCAGTGAATTAACAGGGGTGGGTGAGACCCAGTACTTC; CDR3aa: CASSELTGVGETQYF
abundance: -; j_gene: TRBJ2-7; v_gene: TRBV2; d_gene: TRBD2; CDR3nt: TGTGCCAGCAGTCCCGGACTAGCGGGAGGCCCCTACGAGCAGTACTTC; CDR3aa: CASSPGLAGGPYEQYF
abundance: -; j_gene: TRBJ2-5; v_gene: TRBV5-1; d_gene: TRBD2; CDR3nt: TGCGCCAGCCATACTAGCGGGGTCACCTTGGGAGAGACCCAGTACTTC; CDR3aa: CASHTSGVTLGETQYF
abundance: -; j_gene: TRBJ2-7; v_gene: TRBV29-1; d_gene: TRBD1; CDR3nt: TGCAGCGTGGGACAGGGGCCTACACCTAAGTACTTC; CDR3aa: CSVGQGPTPKYF
abundance: -; j_gene: TRBJ2-1; v_gene: TRBV15; d_gene: TRBD2; CDR3nt: TGTGCCACCAGCGGAGATGCTGGACTAGCGATCTACAATGAGCAGTTCTTC; CDR3aa: CATSGDAGLAIYNEQFF
abundance: -; j_gene: TRBJ2-7; v_gene: TRBV5-5; d_gene: -; CDR3nt: TGTGCCAGCAGCGGCCCAGGCCACGAGCAGTACTTC; CDR3aa: CASSGPGHEQYF
abundance: -; j_gene: TRBJ2-5; v_gene: TRBV2; d_gene: -; CDR3nt: TGTGCCAGCAGCCCGACTAGGGAAGGGACCCAGTACTTC; CDR3aa: CASSPTREGTQYF
abundance: -; j_gene: TRBJ1-6; v_gene: TRBV5-6; d_gene: TRBD1; CDR3nt: TGTGCCAGCAGCCCTCTAGGGGACAGCTCCGGATCTTCACCCCTCCACTTT; CDR3aa: CASSPLGDSSGSSPLHF
abundance: once; j_gene: TRBJ2-5; v_gene: TRBV6-5; d_gene: TRBD2; CDR3nt: TGTGCCAGCGTAGGAAGCGGGGGGACCCAGTACTTC; CDR3aa: CASVGSGGTQYF
abundance: -; j_gene: TRBJ2-7; v_gene: TRBV5-4; d_gene: TRBD1; CDR3nt: TGTGCCAGCAGCGCCGCCGGGACAGGGGCCTACGAGCAGTACTTC; CDR3aa: CASSAAGTGAYEQYF
abundance: -; j_gene: TRBJ1-6; v_gene: TRBV7-9; d_gene: -; CDR3nt: TGTGCCAGCGATGGGGGGAATTATAATTCACCCCTCCACTTT; CDR3aa: CASDGGNYNSPLHF
abundance: -; j_gene: TRBJ1-2; v_gene: TRBV9; d_gene: TRBD1; CDR3nt: TGTGCCAGCAGCCACACCGAGGGGGCTGGCTACACCTTC; CDR3aa: CASSHTEGAGYTF
abundance: -; j_gene: TRBJ1-2; v_gene: TRBV10-3; d_gene: -; CDR3nt: TGTGCCATCAGTGATGACGGAAACTATGGCTACACCTTC; CDR3aa: CAISDDGNYGYTF
abundance: -; j_gene: TRBJ2-6; v_gene: TRBV14; d_gene: -; CDR3nt: TGTGCCAGCAGCCAAGGACAAAAAGCTGGGGCCAACGTCCTGACTTTC; CDR3aa: CASSQGQKAGANVLTF
abundance: once; j_gene: TRBJ2-3; v_gene: TRBV6-6; d_gene: -; CDR3nt: TGTGCCAGCAGTTCCCTGCTGGCCCCAAGCACAGATACGCAGTATTTT; CDR3aa: CASSSLLAPSTDTQYF
abundance: -; j_gene: TRBJ1-5; v_gene: TRBV7-9; d_gene: TRBD1; CDR3nt: TGTGCCAGCAGCCGGACAGGTTTTAATCAGCCCCAGCATTTT; CDR3aa: CASSRTGFNQPQHF
abundance: -; j_gene: TRBJ1-2; v_gene: TRBV28; d_gene: -; CDR3nt: TGTGCCAGCAGTTTCGAAGGCTATGGCTACACCTTC; CDR3aa: CASSFEGYGYTF
abundance: -; j_gene: TRBJ1-3; v_gene: TRBV5-1; d_gene: TRBD1; CDR3nt: TGCGCCAGCAGCTTGGCGACAGGGGTGTCGAACACCATATATTTT; CDR3aa: CASSLATGVSNTIYF